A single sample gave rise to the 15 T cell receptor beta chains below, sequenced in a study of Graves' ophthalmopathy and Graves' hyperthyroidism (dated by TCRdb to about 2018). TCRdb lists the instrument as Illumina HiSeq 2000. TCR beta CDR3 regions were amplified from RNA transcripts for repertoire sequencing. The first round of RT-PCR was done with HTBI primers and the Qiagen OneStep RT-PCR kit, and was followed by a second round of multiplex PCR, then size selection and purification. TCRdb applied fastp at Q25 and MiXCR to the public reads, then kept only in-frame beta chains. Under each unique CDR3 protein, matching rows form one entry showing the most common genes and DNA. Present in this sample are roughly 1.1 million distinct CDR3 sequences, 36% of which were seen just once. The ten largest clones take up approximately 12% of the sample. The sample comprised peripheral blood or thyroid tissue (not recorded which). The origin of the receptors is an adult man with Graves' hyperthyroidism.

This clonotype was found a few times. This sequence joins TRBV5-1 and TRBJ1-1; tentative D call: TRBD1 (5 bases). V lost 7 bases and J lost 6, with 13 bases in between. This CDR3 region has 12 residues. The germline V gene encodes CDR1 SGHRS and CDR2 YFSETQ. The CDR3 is CASGGSSSEAFF. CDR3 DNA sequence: TGCGCCAGCGGGGGGTCCTCTTCTGAAGCTTTCTTT.

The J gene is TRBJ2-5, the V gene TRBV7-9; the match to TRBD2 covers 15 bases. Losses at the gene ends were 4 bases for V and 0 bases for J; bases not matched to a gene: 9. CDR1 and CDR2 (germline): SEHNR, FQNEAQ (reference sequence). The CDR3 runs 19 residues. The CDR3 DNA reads TGTGCCAGCAGCTCCTGGACTAGCGGGGGGGGATCACACCAAGAGACCCAGTACTTC. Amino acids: CASSSWTSGGGSHQETQYF.

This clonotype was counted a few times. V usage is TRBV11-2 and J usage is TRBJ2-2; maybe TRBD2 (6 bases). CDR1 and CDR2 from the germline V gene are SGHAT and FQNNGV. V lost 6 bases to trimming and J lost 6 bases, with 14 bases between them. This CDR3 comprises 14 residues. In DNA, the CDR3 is TGTGCCAGCAGTTACGGGGGTGGCCCCGGGGAGCTGTTTTTT. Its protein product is CASSYGGGPGELFF. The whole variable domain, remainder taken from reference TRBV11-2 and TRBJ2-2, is EAGVAQSPRYKIIEKRQSVAFWCNPISGHATLYWYQQILGQGPKLLIQFQNNGVVDDSQLPKDRFSAERLKGVDSTLKIQPAKLEDSAVYLCASSYGGGPGELFFGEGSRLTVL.

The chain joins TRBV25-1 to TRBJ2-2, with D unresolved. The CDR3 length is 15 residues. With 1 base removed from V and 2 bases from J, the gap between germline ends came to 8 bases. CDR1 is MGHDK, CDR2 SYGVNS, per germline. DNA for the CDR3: TGTGCCAGCAGTGAATTTGTCGATAACACCGGGGAGCTGTTTTTT. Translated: CASSEFVDNTGELFF.

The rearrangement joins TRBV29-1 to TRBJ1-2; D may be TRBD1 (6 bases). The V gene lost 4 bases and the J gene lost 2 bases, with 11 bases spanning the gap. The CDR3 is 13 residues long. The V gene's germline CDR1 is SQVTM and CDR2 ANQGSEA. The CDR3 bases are TGCAGCGTTGGACAGGACACGAACTATGGCTACACCTTC. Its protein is CSVGQDTNYGYTF. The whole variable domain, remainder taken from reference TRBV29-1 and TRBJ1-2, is SAVISQKPSRDICQRGTSLTIQCQVDSQVTMMFWYRQQPGQSLTLIATANQGSEATYESGFVIDKFPISRPNLTFSTLTVSNMSPEDSSIYLCSVGQDTNYGYTFGSGTRLTVV.

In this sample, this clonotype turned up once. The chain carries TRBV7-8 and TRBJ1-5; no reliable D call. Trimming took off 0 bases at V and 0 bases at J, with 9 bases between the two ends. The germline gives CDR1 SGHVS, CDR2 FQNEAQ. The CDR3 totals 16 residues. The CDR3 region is CASSLARQLSNQPQHF. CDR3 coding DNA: TGTGCCAGCAGCTTAGCCAGGCAGCTTAGCAATCAGCCCCAGCATTTT.

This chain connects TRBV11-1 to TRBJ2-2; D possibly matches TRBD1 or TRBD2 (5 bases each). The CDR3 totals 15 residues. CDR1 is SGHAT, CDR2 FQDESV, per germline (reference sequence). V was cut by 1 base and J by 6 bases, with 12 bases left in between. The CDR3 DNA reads TGTGCCAGCAGCTTAGTCGGCAGGGAGTCCGGGGAGCTGTTTTTT. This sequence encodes CASSLVGRESGELFF.

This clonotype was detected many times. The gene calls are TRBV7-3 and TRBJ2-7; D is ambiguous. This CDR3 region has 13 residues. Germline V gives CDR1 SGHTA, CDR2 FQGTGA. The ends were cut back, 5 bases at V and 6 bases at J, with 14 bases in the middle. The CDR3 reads CASSPYKSGEQYF. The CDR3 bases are TGTGCCAGCAGCCCGTATAAGTCCGGCGAGCAGTACTTC. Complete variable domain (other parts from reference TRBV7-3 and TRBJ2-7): GAGVSQTPSNKVTEKGKYVELRCDPISGHTALYWYRQSLGQGPEFLIYFQGTGAADDSGLPNDRFFAVRPEGSVSTLKIQRTERGDSAVYLCASSPYKSGEQYFGPGTRLTVT.

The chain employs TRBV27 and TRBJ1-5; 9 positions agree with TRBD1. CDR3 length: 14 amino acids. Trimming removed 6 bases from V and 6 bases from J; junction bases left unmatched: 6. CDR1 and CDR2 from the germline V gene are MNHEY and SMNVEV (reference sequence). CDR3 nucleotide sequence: TGTGCCAGCAGGGGGACAGGGTCGATTCAGCCCCAGCATTTT. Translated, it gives CASRGTGSIQPQHF.

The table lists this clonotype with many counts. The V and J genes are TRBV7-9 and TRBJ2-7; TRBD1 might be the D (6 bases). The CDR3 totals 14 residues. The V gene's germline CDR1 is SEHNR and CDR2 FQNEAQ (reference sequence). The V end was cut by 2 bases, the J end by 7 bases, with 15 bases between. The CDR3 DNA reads TGTGCCAGCAGCTTAACAGGGATGATGGTGGAGCAGTACTTC. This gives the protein CASSLTGMMVEQYF.

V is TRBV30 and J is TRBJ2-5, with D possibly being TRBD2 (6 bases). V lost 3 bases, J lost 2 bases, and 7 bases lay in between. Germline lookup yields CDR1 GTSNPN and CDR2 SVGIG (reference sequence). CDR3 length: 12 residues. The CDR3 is CAWRDYQETQYF. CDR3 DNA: TGTGCCTGGAGGGACTATCAAGAGACCCAGTACTTC.

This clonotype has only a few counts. CDR3 residues: CASSSETAGEEETQYF. CDR3 coding DNA: TGTGCCAGCAGCTCAGAGACAGCGGGAGAAGAGGAGACCCAGTACTTC. The chain carries TRBV9 and TRBJ2-5; 8 positions agree with TRBD2. CDR3 length equals 16 residues. Germline CDR1 is SGDLS and CDR2 is YYNGEE. The ends lost 4 bases at V and 5 bases at J; junction bases unmatched: 13.

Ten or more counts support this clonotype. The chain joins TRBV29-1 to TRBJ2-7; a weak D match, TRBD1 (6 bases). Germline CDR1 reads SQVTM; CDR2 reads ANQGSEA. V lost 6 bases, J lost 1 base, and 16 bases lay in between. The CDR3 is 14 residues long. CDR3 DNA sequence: TGCAGCGTGAAAGACAGGCCCGCGTCCTACGAGCAGTACTTC. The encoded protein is CSVKDRPASYEQYF.

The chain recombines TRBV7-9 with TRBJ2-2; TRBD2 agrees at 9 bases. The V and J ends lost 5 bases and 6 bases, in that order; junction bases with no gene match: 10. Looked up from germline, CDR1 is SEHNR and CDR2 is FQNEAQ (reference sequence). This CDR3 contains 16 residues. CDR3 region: CASSRRAGGRAGELFF. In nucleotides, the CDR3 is TGTGCCAGCAGCCGCCGAGCGGGAGGTAGAGCCGGGGAGCTGTTTTTT.

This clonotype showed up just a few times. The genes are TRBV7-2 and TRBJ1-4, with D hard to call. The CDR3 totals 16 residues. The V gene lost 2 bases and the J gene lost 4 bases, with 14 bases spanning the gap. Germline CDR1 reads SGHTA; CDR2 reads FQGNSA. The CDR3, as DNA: TGTGCCAGCAGCTTACTGTTGTGGGCAAGTAATGAAAAACTGTTTTTT. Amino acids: CASSLLLWASNEKLFF. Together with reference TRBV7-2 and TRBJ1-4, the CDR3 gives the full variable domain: GAGVSQSPSNKVTEKGKDVELRCDPISGHTALYWYRQSLGQGLEFLIYFQGNSAPDKSGLPSDRFSAERTGGSVSTLTIQRTQQEDSAVYLCASSLLLWASNEKLFFGSGTQLSVL.